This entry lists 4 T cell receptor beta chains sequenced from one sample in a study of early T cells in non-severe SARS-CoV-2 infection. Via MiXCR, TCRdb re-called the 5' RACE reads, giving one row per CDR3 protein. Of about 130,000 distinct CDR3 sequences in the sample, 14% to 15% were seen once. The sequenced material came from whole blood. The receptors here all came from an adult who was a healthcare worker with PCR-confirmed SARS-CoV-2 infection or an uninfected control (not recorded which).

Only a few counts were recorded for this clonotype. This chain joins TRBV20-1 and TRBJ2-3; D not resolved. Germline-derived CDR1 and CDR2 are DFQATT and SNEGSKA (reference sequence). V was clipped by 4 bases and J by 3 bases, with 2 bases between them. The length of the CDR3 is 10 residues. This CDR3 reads CSAKTDTQYF. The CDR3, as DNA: TGCAGTGCTAAAACAGATACGCAGTATTTT.

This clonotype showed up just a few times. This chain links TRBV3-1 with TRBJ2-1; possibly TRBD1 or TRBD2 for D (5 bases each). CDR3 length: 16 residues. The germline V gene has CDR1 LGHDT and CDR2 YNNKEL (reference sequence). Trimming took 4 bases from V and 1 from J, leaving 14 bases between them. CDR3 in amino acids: CASSPHRGKSYNEQFF. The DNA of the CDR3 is TGTGCCAGCAGCCCTCATCGGGGCAAGTCCTACAATGAGCAGTTCTTC.

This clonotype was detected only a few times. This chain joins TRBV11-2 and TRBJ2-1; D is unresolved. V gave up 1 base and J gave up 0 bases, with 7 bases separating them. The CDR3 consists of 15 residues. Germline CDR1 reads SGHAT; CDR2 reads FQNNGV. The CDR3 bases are TGTGCCAGCAGCTTAGTCCCGAGCTCCTACAATGAGCAGTTCTTC. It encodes CASSLVPSSYNEQFF.

The chain's CDR3 is CASSLVQSRNSPLHF. The CDR3 nucleotides read TGTGCCAGCAGCTTAGTACAGAGCCGTAATTCACCCCTCCACTTT. The rearrangement uses TRBV7-6 and TRBJ1-6, with unresolved D. The CDR3 totals 15 residues. V lost 1 base, J lost 6 bases, and 10 bases lay in between. From germline, CDR1 is SGHVS and CDR2 FNYEAQ.